Listed below are T cell receptor beta chains from one sample, sequenced in a study of CD8+ T cells in alopecia areata. The repertoire was sequenced with immunoSEQ multiplex PCR; TCRdb's copy has only in-frame clones and lacks some. The repertoire holds more than 95,000 clones, with over 60% as singletons. The specimen was CD4+ T cells sorted from blood, collected at week 4, from a patient treated with tofacitinib. All receptors come from a human donor with alopecia areata. Both conserved end residues are part of each CDR3.

j_call: TRBJ2-5; v_call: TRBV27; cdr3_aa: CASSLTGIETQYF
j_call: TRBJ2-5; v_call: TRBV7-9; cdr3_aa: CASSLGQETQYF
j_call: TRBJ2-5; v_call: TRBV7-6; cdr3_aa: CASSFLIETQYF
j_call: TRBJ2-7; v_call: TRBV29-1; cdr3_aa: CSVEDGSYEQYF
j_call: TRBJ2-7; v_call: TRBV29-1; cdr3_aa: CSATGTSYEQYF
j_call: TRBJ1-4; v_call: TRBV4-3; cdr3_aa: CASSVWTGPNEKLFF
j_call: TRBJ2-4; v_call: TRBV9; cdr3_aa: CASSPTVAGGKNIQYF
j_call: TRBJ2-7; v_call: TRBV4-3; cdr3_aa: CASSQQQGAHSYEQYF
j_call: TRBJ2-2; v_call: TRBV9; cdr3_aa: CASSVGSPVNTGELFF
j_call: TRBJ2-7; v_call: TRBV2; cdr3_aa: CASRDYDRYEQYF
j_call: TRBJ2-5; v_call: TRBV6-6; cdr3_aa: CASRDTGEETQYF
j_call: TRBJ1-1; v_call: TRBV6-5; cdr3_aa: CASSYAGRQVTEAFF
j_call: TRBJ1-5; v_call: TRBV5-4; cdr3_aa: CASSLEVKEVNQPQHF
j_call: TRBJ2-7; v_call: TRBV7-2; cdr3_aa: CASSFMGDNPEQYF
j_call: TRBJ2-5; v_call: TRBV25-1; cdr3_aa: CASSERGYRETQYF
j_call: TRBJ1-2; v_call: TRBV29-1; cdr3_aa: CSVPAQGGGYTF
j_call: TRBJ1-2; v_call: TRBV25-1; cdr3_aa: CASSDLGFYGYTF
j_call: TRBJ2-5; v_call: TRBV5-4; cdr3_aa: CASSQVRTETQYF
j_call: TRBJ1-1; v_call: TRBV19; cdr3_aa: CATSHPDRTNTEAFF
j_call: TRBJ2-5; v_call: TRBV5-6; cdr3_aa: CASSIQETQYF
j_call: TRBJ2-5; v_call: TRBV9; cdr3_aa: CASSVVGGETQYF
j_call: TRBJ2-2; v_call: TRBV9; cdr3_aa: CASSTSGSNTGELFF
j_call: TRBJ2-3; v_call: TRBV6-5; cdr3_aa: CASSPILAGRDTQYF
j_call: TRBJ2-1; v_call: TRBV4-3; cdr3_aa: CASSLEIPQSSYNEQFF
j_call: TRBJ2-5; v_call: TRBV5-1; cdr3_aa: CASSLIQTAQRGKETQYF
j_call: TRBJ2-3; v_call: TRBV29-1; cdr3_aa: CSVEAQGANTQYF
j_call: TRBJ2-1; v_call: TRBV9; cdr3_aa: CASSVDSAYNYNEQFF
j_call: TRBJ2-1; v_call: TRBV29-1; cdr3_aa: CSVRPGLGSDEQFF
j_call: TRBJ1-2; v_call: TRBV30; cdr3_aa: CAWSRGYGYTF
j_call: TRBJ1-5; v_call: TRBV7-2; cdr3_aa: CASSLSGSSNQPQHF
j_call: TRBJ1-2; v_call: TRBV29-1; cdr3_aa: CSAGTGIGYTF
j_call: TRBJ2-1; v_call: TRBV2; cdr3_aa: CASRVSGRAWFF
j_call: TRBJ2-5; v_call: TRBV9; cdr3_aa: CASSRGRETQYF
j_call: TRBJ2-5; v_call: TRBV10-3; cdr3_aa: CAISESRETQYF
j_call: TRBJ1-2; v_call: TRBV30; cdr3_aa: CAWTGTGDRYTF
j_call: TRBJ2-7; v_call: TRBV18; cdr3_aa: CASSQEVEQYF
j_call: TRBJ1-1; v_call: TRBV4-1; cdr3_aa: CASSQDPGAITEAFF
j_call: TRBJ2-3; v_call: TRBV29-1; cdr3_aa: CSGLVPDTQYF
j_call: TRBJ2-5; v_call: TRBV15; cdr3_aa: CATSNRHQETQYF
j_call: TRBJ2-2; v_call: TRBV7-9; cdr3_aa: CASSFEGEYRQGELFF
j_call: TRBJ2-1; v_call: TRBV5-1; cdr3_aa: CASSARTSGSLEQFF
j_call: TRBJ2-5; v_call: TRBV19; cdr3_aa: CASSNRGQETQYF
j_call: TRBJ2-5; v_call: TRBV15; cdr3_aa: CATSRTSWRGGGETQYF
j_call: TRBJ2-3; v_call: TRBV5-1; cdr3_aa: CASSWRTDADTQYF
j_call: TRBJ1-2; v_call: TRBV29-1; cdr3_aa: CSVADERDKNYGYTF
j_call: TRBJ2-3; v_call: TRBV28; cdr3_aa: CASIPPPPVDTQYF
j_call: TRBJ2-5; v_call: TRBV4-3; cdr3_aa: CASSQGIQGGRETQYF
j_call: TRBJ2-7; v_call: TRBV6-5; cdr3_aa: CASSPEGQGAEQYF
j_call: TRBJ1-2; v_call: TRBV5-6; cdr3_aa: CASSLPDYGYTF
j_call: TRBJ1-5; v_call: TRBV5-4; cdr3_aa: CASSPDPSSNQPQHF
j_call: TRBJ2-5; v_call: TRBV18; cdr3_aa: CASSPQLAGFQETQYF
j_call: TRBJ2-5; v_call: TRBV9; cdr3_aa: CASSQMTSGGETQYF
j_call: TRBJ1-2; v_call: TRBV5-5; cdr3_aa: CASSLAAESYGYTF
j_call: TRBJ2-3; v_call: TRBV7-2; cdr3_aa: CASSFTTSGTDTQYF
j_call: TRBJ2-7; v_call: TRBV29-1; cdr3_aa: CSVGDRLYEQYF
j_call: TRBJ2-7; v_call: TRBV29-1; cdr3_aa: CSVGLAPGYEQYF
j_call: TRBJ2-5; v_call: TRBV5-1; cdr3_aa: CASTQAIQETQYF
j_call: TRBJ2-5; v_call: TRBV5-1; cdr3_aa: CASRSGGPQETQYF
j_call: TRBJ2-7; v_call: TRBV23-1; cdr3_aa: CASSRTVPHEQYF
j_call: TRBJ2-3; v_call: TRBV18; cdr3_aa: CASSPSTDTQYF